This T cell receptor beta chain emerged from a study of cytomegalovirus exposure and HLA in healthy donors (dated by TCRdb to 2016 to 2017). Regarding the complete study: In an earlier analysis of approximately 640 of the donors, approximately 260 Gb of sequence data and 95 million to 130 million unique TCR beta sequences from 180 million or so T cells were reported. In a later analysis, previously published TCR beta repertoires from more than 500 donors were re-analyzed and high-resolution HLA genotyping was added so that TCR occurrence patterns could be studied. The study aimed to test whether signatures of past pathogen exposure could be identified by cataloging public T cell receptors. A separate validation cohort of 100 to 150 different subjects was used in addition to the 666-subject first cohort. The number of typed donors differed by locus: roughly 629-640 for A, B, C, DRB1 and DQB1; 500 to 550 for DQA1; fewer than 610 for DPA1; and about 450 for DPB1. An earlier analysis of roughly 600 of the donors used high-throughput TCR beta sequencing to judge whether each TCR beta V gene segment behaved as functional or pseudogenic. Donor age, sex, ethnicity and CMV serostatus were compiled together with the repertoire data. Class I and class II HLA loci were covered by the typing at four-digit resolution. Rather than using new phenotypic data, the later analysis identified candidate immune exposures from TCR beta sequences and from how often those sequences occurred across donors. Roughly 300 gigabases of sequencing data and around 80 million unique TCR sequences made up an early release that covered over 550 HLA-typed donors. Because of strong linkage in the cohort, 5 or 6 DR-DQ haplotypes were treated as single units for association and clustering. Across roughly 420 genotyped donors of the cohort, an average of approximately 240,000 unique TCR beta nucleotide sequences per donor were sequenced, and 15% to 20% of those sequences were non-productive. A later genetic analysis used genome-wide SNP genotypes for about three fifths of the 666 donors, treating that subset as a discovery cohort. All discovery cohort repertoires had been generated using a single sequencing platform. Of the approximately 400 genotyped donors, approximately 82% fell in the genetic ancestry cluster associated with self-reported Caucasian donors. High-throughput TCR immunosequencing, statistical association of individual TCRs with disease status, and machine learning were combined to predict cytomegalovirus infection status. Using immunosequencing, the study profiled T cell repertoires from 666 subjects and related those repertoires to cytomegalovirus serostatus. What the authors observed across the whole study: Roughly uniform sequencing depth across donors was assumed in presence/absence analyses, although this assumption may not hold. In an earlier analysis of more than 450 of the donors, most TCR beta V segments were observed in productive rearrangements about 90% or about 30% of the time, broadly matching IMGT annotations. The classifier was reported to diagnose cytomegalovirus status with high specificity and sensitivity in both the original and validation cohorts. A later analysis associated about 16,000 TCR beta sequences with specific HLA alleles at a false discovery rate of 0.05. According to a later analysis, most CMV-associated TCR beta chains appeared to be HLA-restricted, and the HLA associations seemed to be driven largely by CMV exposure. A later genetic analysis associated a missense DCLRE1C variant with V-gene and J-gene trimming of TCR beta chains, and an independent cohort replicated the association. Most TCR sequences were seen in very few donors, while some public TCRs were found in many individuals. According to the authors, the approach could potentially be generalized to other disease states and immunological phenotypes. The only immune exposure information available for the cohort was CMV serostatus. Linkage disequilibrium might explain the correlated functional status among segregating V segments, but an unknown experimental factor could not be excluded. Some IMGT-functional V segments, including TRBV6-2 and TRBV6-3, could not be told apart with the 87-base-pair reads, so those segments were excluded. A cluster of highly shared sequence variants was judged likely to represent a technical artifact of the sequencing pipeline. Over 15 rarely observed V segments, including chromosome 9 orphons, were excluded from the earlier analysis of a few hundred of the donors because counts were too low. Because HLA typing was missing for some donors at each locus, association tests included only the typed subset. Compared with the approximately 700-donor mean, donors in an Asian-associated ancestry cluster had fewer N-insertions in productive TCRs, according to a later genetic analysis. In a later analysis, TCR association rates were found to vary across HLA loci, with the most associated TCRs seen for DRB1 alleles and the fewest for HLA-C alleles. In this cohort, only TCR beta chains were sequenced, and detectable features were limited by the absence of alpha or paired-chain data. In vitro tests confirmed that a few of the cytomegalovirus-associated TCR beta chains recognize cytomegalovirus antigens. Several of the top co-occurrence clusters appeared to be linked to parvovirus B19, influenza, CMV and Epstein-Barr virus, according to a later analysis. A further reported finding was that TCR beta sequences accurately predicted the HLA-A and HLA-B alleles for most subjects in the first cohort. In a later analysis, HLA-associated TCR beta chains were found to be more clonally expanded and to have lower generation probabilities than equally common non-associated chains. Strong co-occurrence of HLA alleles, especially DR and DQ, made assigning TCR associations to individual alleles difficult. The study listed 164 TCR beta chains as associated with cytomegalovirus.

V lost 3 bases and J lost 0 bases; the stretch between them is 9 bases long. Spanning cysteine to phenylalanine, the CDR3 consists of 15 amino acids. CDR3 DNA only is kept here, 45 bases in frame from base 1. Reading the germline V gene gives CDR1 KGHSH and CDR2 LQKENI. The cohort was made up of about 610 healthy bone marrow donors. Cohort members were all nominally healthy when sampled, although unrecorded immune exposures were likely present. The donor was CMV seronegative and belonged to the group of several hundred seronegative cohort members. A peripheral blood sample was provided by each donor, and peripheral blood mononuclear cells were used for TCR beta sequencing. The Qiagen DNeasy Blood Extraction Kit was used to extract genomic DNA from the blood cell samples. The protocol used for the library was the immunoSEQ multiplex PCR assay. A mixture of 60 forward primers for TCR Vbeta segments and 13 reverse primers for TCR Jbeta segments was used in the multiplex PCR. A multiplex PCR assay on genomic DNA amplified the CDR3 region of rearranged TCR beta genes. The Illumina HiSeq System was used to sequence the amplified TCR beta libraries as 87-base-pair reads. The paper's processing steps were these. A later analysis tallied around 82 million unique TCR beta chains across the 610 or so repertoires, and approximately 9.9 million of those chains were shared by two or more donors. Raw reads were error-corrected and collapsed into unique sequences by a nearest-neighbor algorithm in which closely related sequences were merged to remove PCR and sequencing errors. Alignment of CDR3 sequences to IMGT reference sequences was used to assign V, D and J gene segments. For a sequence to be retained, a match of at least six nucleotides was required to both a V gene segment and a J gene segment. Rearrangements were classified as productive when the CDR3 lacked stop codons and remained in frame with V and J, and all other rearrangements were classified as non-productive. Following IMGT convention, CDR3 was defined as the stretch from the second conserved V-encoded cysteine to the conserved J-encoded phenylalanine. The earlier analysis of 587 of the donors excluded sequences that lacked an unambiguous match to a single V gene segment. In an earlier analysis of approximately 590 of the donors, a V segment was called functional when productive rearrangements were above 56.7%, and segregating when the standard deviation between donors exceeded 5%. A statistical classification framework was built to diagnose cytomegalovirus status from the catalog of TCR beta chain sequences. In a later analysis, V and J genes were assigned by comparing TCR nucleotide sequences against IMGT/GENE-DB human TR gene sequences. Using the TCRdist pipeline, a later analysis assigned CDR3 sequences along with most-parsimonious VDJ recombination scenarios. In a later analysis, each TCR beta chain was defined by its CDR3 amino acid sequence together with its V-gene family, and reads lacking a unique V-gene family were excluded. In a later analysis, 550 to 650 highly shared, low-generation-probability nucleotide sequences were removed to address suspected cross-contamination and a sequencing artifact. A later analysis calculated a clonal expansion index for each public chain from normalized within-repertoire ranks of inferred template counts. A later analysis computed generation probabilities with a VDJ recombination model fitted to out-of-frame rearrangements, and checked the results against IGoR. Hypergeometric tests were used in a later analysis to score TCR-TCR, TCR-HLA and TCR-CMV co-occurrence, with a repertoire-size bias correction applied to the TCR pairs. False discovery rates were estimated in a later analysis by permuting HLA or CMV assignments 20 times. In a later analysis, co-occurring TCRs were grouped using DBSCAN, with TCRdist sequence similarity added in when clustering inside HLA-allele-positive subsets. For co-occurrence clustering, repertoires with fewer than 30,000 or more than 120,000 public chains were excluded, along with roughly 5 repertoires with anomalous nucleotide sharing. TCRdb holds this immuneACCESS table with in-frame rearrangements only. Some clones are missing; in checked studies, unresolved V genes explain under half, and the rest has no known cause. V and J calls and clone size are copied from that table; D and trimming were computed from the DNA. The data table for this sample lists approximately 150,000 clones. In total, the top ten clones hold around 1.5% of the sample.

To note about this clone: It lacks a known antigen.

The TCR originated in a woman between 40 and 55 years old in good health and CMV-seronegative. The chain is assembled from TRBV18 and TRBJ2-1; the D gene is unclear. Specimen: PBMCs. This receptor carries the CDR3 CASSPLASSYNEQFF. The sequenced DNA: TGTGCCAGCTCACCCCTCGCGAGCTCCTACAATGAGCAGTTCTTC.